This T cell receptor beta chain was sequenced during a study of regulatory T cells in long-lasting Graves disease. The study, taken as a whole, reports: Thyroid tissue went unexamined; only peripheral blood was analyzed.

Documented time point: newly diagnosed GD, antithyroid drugs for less than 3 months. TCR sequences were obtained from RNA taken from PBMCs. The authors built TCR beta libraries using iRepertoire HTBI primers and Arm-PCR of CDR3 regions. TCRdb processed the multiplex PCR reads anew with MiXCR; each CDR3 protein has one entry. The data show 400,000 to 500,000 distinct CDR3 sequences, under 15% seen once. This clonotype occurred many times. The target antigen is unknown. CDR1 and CDR2 from the germline V gene are DFQATT and SNEGSKA (reference sequence). The CDR3 is made up of 17 amino acids. V lost 0 bases and J lost 0, with 15 bases in between. These data were also filed under a second study, of T cells in Graves' hyperthyroidism and ophthalmopathy. As reported in that work: Using the HTBI primer set, a first-round RT-PCR was run on the TCR CDR3. Most thyroid clonotypes with frequency above 0.001 were detected in blood. With a median lead of approximately 6 months before onset, the model predicted ophthalmopathy.

This specimen was peripheral blood mononuclear cells (PBMCs), taken at new diagnosis, from a patient treated with antithyroid drugs. The TCR was taken from a woman in her twenties or thirties with Graves disease. The rearrangement uses TRBV20-1 and TRBJ2-1; D is ambiguous. The CDR3 here is CSARERLTASSYNEQFF. In DNA form, the CDR3 reads TGCAGTGCTAGAGAACGACTGACGGCAAGCTCCTACAATGAGCAGTTCTTC.